This T cell receptor (beta chain) was recorded in a study of vaccination effects on CD4 cells after COVID-19. For the study at large: After the second dose, samples were taken at median day 72.

This table comes from immunoSEQ multiplex PCR, and its TCRdb copy is limited to in-frame clones, with some not included. Here the sample spans around 30,000 clones, approximately 71% being singletons. Deletions cut 4 bases from V and 6 bases from J, with 13 bases between. The CDR3 is made up of 14 amino acids. Germline CDR1 is GTSNPN and CDR2 is SVGIG (reference sequence). This clone was detected only a few times. What it binds is not known. Antigen-specific CD4+ T cells were first expanded with viral peptide pools by the ViraFEST assay and only then sequenced. Upon completion of roughly ten days in culture, CD4+ T cells were isolated. Each participant received a vaccine that was either BNT162b2 or mRNA-1273, given as two doses.

The sequence was collected from a human donor who received a COVID-19 vaccine. The rearrangement links TRBV30 to TRBJ1-6; no definite D call. The sample consisted of CD4+ T cells from PBMCs cultured with HCoV-NL63 spike peptides, taken after COVID-19 vaccination. The DNA of the CDR3 is TGTGCCTGGAAAGTGGGAAGCCTTAATTCACCCCTCCACTTT. Translating it yields CAWKVGSLNSPLHF. The whole variable domain, filled in from reference TRBV30 and TRBJ1-6, reads SQTIHQWPATLVQPVGSPLSLECTVEGTSNPNLYWYRQAAGRGLQLLFYSVGIGQISSEVPQNLSASRPQDRQFILSSKKLLLSDSGFYLCAWKVGSLNSPLHFGNGTRLTVT.